This is a list of T cell receptor beta chains from one sample in a study of cytomegalovirus exposure and HLA in healthy donors. Sequenced by immunoSEQ multiplex PCR; TCRdb stores in-frame clones only, minus some. The sample lists 180,000 or so clones, 60% to 80% occurring once. Sequencing was done on a sample of PBMCs. Receptor source: a man aged 50-60 years in good health and CMV-seropositive. Each CDR3 is given with its conserved first and last residue. The D gene is left open where the match is weak. Size is stated for part of the rows, as once, few or many counts, or as a class when the clone is expanded.

V gene,J gene,CDR3 length,D gene,clone size,CDR3 protein,CDR3 DNA
TRBV7-2,TRBJ1-5,15,NA,NA,CASSLDGGAGQPQHF,TGTGCCAGCAGCTTAGACGGGGGGGCGGGTCAGCCCCAGCATTTT
TRBV5-1,TRBJ1-3,15,NA,NA,CASSPGGAAGNTIYF,TGCGCCAGCAGCCCTGGCGGTGCAGCTGGAAACACCATATATTTT
TRBV7-3,TRBJ2-3,16,TRBD2,once,CASSLTPGGGEDTQYF,TGTGCCAGCAGCTTAACCCCGGGGGGGGGAGAAGATACGCAGTATTTT
TRBV5-6,TRBJ1-2,15,TRBD1,NA,CASSLGTGDRHGYTF,TGTGCCAGCAGCTTGGGGACAGGGGACCGCCATGGCTACACCTTC
TRBV19,TRBJ1-5,15,NA,NA,CASSTTAGANQPQHF,TGTGCCAGTAGTACGACAGCTGGGGCCAATCAGCCCCAGCATTTT
TRBV2,TRBJ2-5,14,TRBD1,NA,CASSGQGGKETQYF,TGTGCCAGCAGTGGACAGGGGGGTAAAGAGACCCAGTACTTC
TRBV19,TRBJ1-6,14,NA,NA,CASRQGQYNSPLHF,TGTGCCAGTAGGCAAGGACAGTATAATTCACCCCTCCACTTT
TRBV5-1,TRBJ1-5,15,TRBD1,few,CASSVRTGLDQPQHF,TGCGCCAGCAGCGTTCGGACAGGGCTGGATCAGCCCCAGCATTTT
TRBV12-5,TRBJ1-2,13,NA,NA,CASGFRGGYGYTF,TGTGCTAGTGGTTTTAGAGGGGGCTATGGCTACACCTTC
TRBV2,TRBJ2-4,15,NA,NA,CASSPGRSKQNIQYF,TGTGCCAGCAGTCCAGGGAGGTCGAAACAAAACATTCAGTACTTC
TRBV25-1,TRBJ1-1,15,TRBD1,NA,CASSEVGTGGTEAFF,TGTGCCAGCAGTGAAGTGGGGACAGGGGGCACTGAAGCTTTCTTT
TRBV9,TRBJ2-5,16,TRBD2,NA,CASSVTSGGAMETQYF,TGTGCCAGCAGCGTGACTAGCGGGGGGGCGATGGAGACCCAGTACTTC
TRBV9,TRBJ2-1,12,NA,few,CASQNNLNEQFF,TGTGCCAGCCAGAACAATCTCAATGAGCAGTTCTTC
TRBV28,TRBJ1-2,16,TRBD1,NA,CASSLASGQGGYGYTF,TGTGCCAGCAGTTTAGCCTCGGGACAGGGAGGCTATGGCTACACCTTC
TRBV28,TRBJ1-5,14,TRBD1,once,CASSPRQGGQPQHF,TGTGCCAGCAGTCCTCGACAGGGGGGTCAGCCCCAGCATTTT
TRBV5-1,TRBJ1-2,16,TRBD1,NA,CASSPGTANPNYGYTF,TGCGCCAGCAGCCCTGGGACAGCCAACCCAAACTATGGCTACACCTTC
TRBV1,TRBJ2-6,17,NA,once,CTSSQARGRIGANVLTF,TGCACCAGCAGCCAAGCGCGGGGGCGGATTGGGGCCAACGTCCTGACTTTC
TRBV28,TRBJ1-5,14,TRBD1,NA,CASSSYGTAQPQHF,TGTGCCAGCAGTTCCTACGGGACAGCCCAGCCCCAGCATTTT
TRBV5-7,TRBJ2-3,16,NA,NA,CASSLDRIISTDTQYF,TGTGCCAGCAGCTTGGACAGGATTATTAGCACAGATACGCAGTATTTT
TRBV27,TRBJ1-4,15,NA,NA,CASRVGGLTNEKLFF,TGTGCCAGCAGAGTCGGTGGACTGACTAATGAAAAACTGTTTTTT
TRBV5-1,TRBJ1-6,16,TRBD1,once,CASSQGQGGYNSPLHF,TGCGCCAGCAGCCAGGGACAGGGGGGATATAATTCACCCCTCCACTTT
TRBV28,TRBJ1-4,15,NA,few,CASSLIRGRGEKLFF,TGTGCCAGCAGTTTAATAAGGGGGAGAGGTGAAAAACTGTTTTTT
TRBV18,TRBJ1-4,16,NA,NA,CASSPFWTEGMKKLFF,TGTGCCAGCTCACCTTTCTGGACGGAGGGAATGAAAAAACTGTTTTTT
TRBV28,TRBJ2-5,15,TRBD1,NA,CASSSPRGLMETQYF,TGTGCCAGCAGTTCTCCCAGGGGGCTAATGGAGACCCAGTACTTC
TRBV10-3,TRBJ1-1,15,TRBD1,NA,CAISNTQGRGTEAFF,TGTGCCATCAGCAATACACAGGGGAGAGGCACTGAAGCTTTCTTT
TRBV19,TRBJ2-7,16,TRBD1,NA,CASSSDGQGSSYEQYF,TGTGCCAGTAGTTCAGATGGACAGGGGAGCTCCTACGAGCAGTACTTC
TRBV5-1,TRBJ2-1,16,TRBD1,once,CASSAGGTSSYNEQFF,TGCGCCAGCAGTGCAGGGGGTACGAGCTCCTACAATGAACAGTTCTTC
TRBV9,TRBJ2-7,14,NA,NA,CASSVTAGSYEQYF,TGTGCCAGCAGCGTAACGGCAGGATCCTACGAGCAGTACTTC
TRBV16,TRBJ1-3,17,NA,NA,CASSPLRGGETGNTIYF,TGTGCCAGCAGCCCCCTTCGGGGGGGGGAGACTGGAAACACCATATATTTT
TRBV7-9,TRBJ1-6,15,NA,NA,CSSSPGGGIDSPLHF,TGTTCCAGCAGCCCGGGTGGGGGGATCGATTCACCCCTCCACTTT
TRBV7-2,TRBJ2-7,13,NA,NA,CASSFASFYEQYF,TGTGCCAGCAGCTTCGCGAGTTTCTACGAGCAGTACTTC
TRBV5-8,TRBJ2-5,15,NA,NA,CASSLVSSPQGTQYF,TGTGCCAGCAGCTTGGTTAGCAGCCCTCAAGGGACCCAGTACTTC
TRBV11-2,TRBJ1-2,15,NA,NA,CASSLDRRGYYGYTF,TGTGCCAGCAGCTTAGATCGGAGGGGTTACTATGGCTACACCTTC